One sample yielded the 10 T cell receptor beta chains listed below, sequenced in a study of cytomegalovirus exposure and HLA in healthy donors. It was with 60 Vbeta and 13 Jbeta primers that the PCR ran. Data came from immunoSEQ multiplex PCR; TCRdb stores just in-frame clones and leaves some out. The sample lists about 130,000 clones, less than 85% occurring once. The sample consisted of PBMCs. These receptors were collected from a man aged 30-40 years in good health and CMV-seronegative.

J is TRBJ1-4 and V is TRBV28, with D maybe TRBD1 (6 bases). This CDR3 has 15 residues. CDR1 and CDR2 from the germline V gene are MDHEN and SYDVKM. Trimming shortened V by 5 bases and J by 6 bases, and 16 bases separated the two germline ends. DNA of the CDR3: TGTGCCAGCAGTATCCCGGGAGGGGGTCATGAAAAACTGTTTTTT. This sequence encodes CASSIPGGGHEKLFF.

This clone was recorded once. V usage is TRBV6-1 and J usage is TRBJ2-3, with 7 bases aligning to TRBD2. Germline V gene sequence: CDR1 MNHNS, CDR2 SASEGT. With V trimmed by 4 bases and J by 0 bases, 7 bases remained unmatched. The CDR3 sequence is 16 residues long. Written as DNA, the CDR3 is TGTGCCAGCAGTGGTGAGCGGGACGGCAGCACAGATACGCAGTATTTT. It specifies CASSGERDGSTDTQYF.

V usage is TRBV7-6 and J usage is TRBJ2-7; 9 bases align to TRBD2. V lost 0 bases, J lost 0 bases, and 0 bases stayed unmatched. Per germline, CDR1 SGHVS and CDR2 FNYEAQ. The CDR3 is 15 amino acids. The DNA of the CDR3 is TGTGCCAGCAGCTTAGCTAGCGGGAGCTCCTACGAGCAGTACTTC. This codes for CASSLASGSSYEQYF.

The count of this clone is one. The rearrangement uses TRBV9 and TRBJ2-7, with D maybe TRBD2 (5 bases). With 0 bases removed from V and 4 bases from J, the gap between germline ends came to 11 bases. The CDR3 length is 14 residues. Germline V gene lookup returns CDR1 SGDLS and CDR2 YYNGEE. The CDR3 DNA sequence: TGTGCCAGCAGCGTAGAGGGAGAGAGATACGAGCAGTACTTC. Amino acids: CASSVEGERYEQYF.

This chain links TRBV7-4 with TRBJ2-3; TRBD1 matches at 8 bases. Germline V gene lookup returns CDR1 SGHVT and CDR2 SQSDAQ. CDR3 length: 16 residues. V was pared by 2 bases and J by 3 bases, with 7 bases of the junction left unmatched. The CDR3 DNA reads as TGTGCCAGCAGCTTAAGCAGGGGGCGTGTAACAGATACGCAGTATTTT. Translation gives CASSLSRGRVTDTQYF.

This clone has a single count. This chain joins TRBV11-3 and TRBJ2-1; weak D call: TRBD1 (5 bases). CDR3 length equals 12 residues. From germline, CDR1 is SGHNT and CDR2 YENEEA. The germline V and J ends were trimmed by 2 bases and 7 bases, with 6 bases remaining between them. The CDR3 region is CASSLSGNEQFF. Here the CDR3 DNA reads TGTGCCAGCAGCTTATCAGGGAATGAGCAGTTCTTC.

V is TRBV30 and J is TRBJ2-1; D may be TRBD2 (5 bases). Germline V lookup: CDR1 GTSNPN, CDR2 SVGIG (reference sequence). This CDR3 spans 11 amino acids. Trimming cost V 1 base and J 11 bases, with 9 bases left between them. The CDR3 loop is CAWSESGKQFF. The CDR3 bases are TGTGCCTGGAGTGAAAGCGGCAAGCAGTTCTTC.

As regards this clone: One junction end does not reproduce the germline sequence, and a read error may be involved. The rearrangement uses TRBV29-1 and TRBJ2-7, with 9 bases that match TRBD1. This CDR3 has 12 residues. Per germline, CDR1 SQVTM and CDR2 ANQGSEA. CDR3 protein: CSVEDYMGTGIF. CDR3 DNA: TGCAGCGTTGAAGATTACATGGGGACAGGGATCTTC.

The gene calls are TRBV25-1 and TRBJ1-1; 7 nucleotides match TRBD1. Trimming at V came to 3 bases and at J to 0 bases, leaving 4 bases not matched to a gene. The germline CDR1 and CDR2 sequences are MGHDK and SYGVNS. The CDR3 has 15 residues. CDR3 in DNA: TGTGCCAGCAGTGACGGGGACAGCCTGAACACTGAAGCTTTCTTT. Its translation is CASSDGDSLNTEAFF.

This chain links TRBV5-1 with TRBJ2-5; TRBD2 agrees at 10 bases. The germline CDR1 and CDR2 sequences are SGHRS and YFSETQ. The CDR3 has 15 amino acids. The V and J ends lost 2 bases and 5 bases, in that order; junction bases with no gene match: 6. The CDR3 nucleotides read TGCGCCAGCAGCTTAGCGGGAGGGCCGTTGGAGACCCAGTACTTC. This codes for CASSLAGGPLETQYF.